What follows describes a single T cell receptor (beta chain). The data originate from a study of cytomegalovirus exposure and HLA in healthy donors. Per germline, CDR1 SGHNT and CDR2 YYREEE (reference sequence). Trimming removed 2 bases from V and 3 bases from J; junction bases left unmatched: 4. The CDR3 spans 14 residues. 60 Vbeta and 13 Jbeta primers were used in PCR. Sequencing was performed with immunoSEQ multiplex PCR; in TCRdb, only in-frame clones are kept and a portion is missing. The sample shows 100,000 to 150,000 clones, under 85% of them seen only once. This chain links TRBV5-4 with TRBJ2-7, with 8 bases aligning to TRBD2. The sequenced sample was PBMCs. The clonotype comes from a boy younger than 18 in good health and CMV-seronegative. Here the CDR3 DNA reads TGTGCCAGCAGCTTTGGACTAGCTAACTACGAGCAGTACTTC. Its protein is CASSFGLANYEQYF.